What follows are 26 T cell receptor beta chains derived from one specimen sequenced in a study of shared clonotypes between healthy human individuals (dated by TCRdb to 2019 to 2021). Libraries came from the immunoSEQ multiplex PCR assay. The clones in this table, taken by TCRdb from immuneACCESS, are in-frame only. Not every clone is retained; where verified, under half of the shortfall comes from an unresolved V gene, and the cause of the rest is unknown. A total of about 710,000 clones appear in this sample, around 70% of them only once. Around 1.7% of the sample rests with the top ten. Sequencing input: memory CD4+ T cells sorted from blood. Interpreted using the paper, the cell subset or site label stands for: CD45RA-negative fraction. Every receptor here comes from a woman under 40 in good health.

CDR3 protein: CASSDGLAGGNYEQYF. The DNA of the CDR3 is TGTGCCAGCAGCGACGGACTAGCGGGAGGGAACTACGAGCAGTACTTC. The rearrangement joins TRBV5-4 to TRBJ2-7, with 15 bases that match TRBD2. CDR1 is SGHNT and CDR2 is YYREEE in the germline V gene (reference sequence). The ends lost 4 bases at V and 3 bases at J; junction bases unmatched: 5. This CDR3 region has 16 residues.

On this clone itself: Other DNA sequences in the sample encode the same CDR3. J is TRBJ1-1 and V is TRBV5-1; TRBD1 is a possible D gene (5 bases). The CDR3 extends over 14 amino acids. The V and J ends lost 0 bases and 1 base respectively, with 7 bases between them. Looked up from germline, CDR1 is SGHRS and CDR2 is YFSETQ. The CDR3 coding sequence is TGCGCCAGCAGCTTGGATGGACAGAACACTGAAGCTTTCTTT. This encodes CASSLDGQNTEAFF.

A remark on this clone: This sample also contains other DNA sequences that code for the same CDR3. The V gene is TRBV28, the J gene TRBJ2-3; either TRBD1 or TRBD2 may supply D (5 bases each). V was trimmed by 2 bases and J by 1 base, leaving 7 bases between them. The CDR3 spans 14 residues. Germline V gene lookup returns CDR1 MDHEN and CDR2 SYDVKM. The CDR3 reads CASSLRGGTDTQYF. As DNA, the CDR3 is TGTGCCAGCAGTTTAAGGGGAGGCACAGATACGCAGTATTTT.

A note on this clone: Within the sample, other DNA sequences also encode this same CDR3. This CDR3 reads CASSLRVSGANVLTF. In nucleotides, the CDR3 is TGTGCCAGCAGCTTGAGGGTCTCGGGGGCCAACGTCCTGACTTTC. This sequence joins TRBV13 and TRBJ2-6, with D possibly being TRBD2 (5 bases). Per germline, CDR1 PRHDT and CDR2 FYEKMQ (reference sequence). V shed 3 bases and J shed 4 bases, with 10 bases lying between them. The CDR3 loop spans 15 amino acids.

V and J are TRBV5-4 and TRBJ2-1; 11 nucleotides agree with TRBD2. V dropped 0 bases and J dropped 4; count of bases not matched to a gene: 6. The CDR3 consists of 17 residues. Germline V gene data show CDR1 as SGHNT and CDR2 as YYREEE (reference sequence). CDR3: CASSLGSLAGGYNEQFF. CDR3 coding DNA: TGTGCCAGCAGCTTGGGTTCTCTAGCGGGGGGTTACAATGAGCAGTTCTTC.

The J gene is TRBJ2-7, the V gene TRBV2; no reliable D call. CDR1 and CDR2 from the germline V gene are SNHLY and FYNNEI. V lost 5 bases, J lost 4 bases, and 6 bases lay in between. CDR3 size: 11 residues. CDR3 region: CASSIGYEQYF. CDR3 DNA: TGTGCCAGCAGTATAGGGTACGAGCAGTACTTC.

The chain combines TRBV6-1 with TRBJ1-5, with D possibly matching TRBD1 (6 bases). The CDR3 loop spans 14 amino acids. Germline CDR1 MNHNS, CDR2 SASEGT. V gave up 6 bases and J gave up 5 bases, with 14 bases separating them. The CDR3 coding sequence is TGTGCCAGCAGGTCCTCGGGGGGCCATCAGCCCCAGCATTTT. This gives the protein CASRSSGGHQPQHF.

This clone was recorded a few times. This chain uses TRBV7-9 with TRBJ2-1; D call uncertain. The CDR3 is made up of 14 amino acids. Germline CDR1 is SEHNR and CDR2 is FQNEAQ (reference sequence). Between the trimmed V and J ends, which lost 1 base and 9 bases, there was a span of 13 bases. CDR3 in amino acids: CASSLVVQQPEQFF. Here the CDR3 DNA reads TGTGCCAGCAGCTTAGTTGTCCAGCAGCCTGAGCAGTTCTTC.

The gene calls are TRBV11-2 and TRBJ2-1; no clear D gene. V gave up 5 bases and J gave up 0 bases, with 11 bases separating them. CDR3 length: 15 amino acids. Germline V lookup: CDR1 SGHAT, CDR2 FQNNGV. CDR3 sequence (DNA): TGTGCCAGCAGCCCACGGCCCAGCTCCTACAATGAGCAGTTCTTC. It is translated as CASSPRPSSYNEQFF.

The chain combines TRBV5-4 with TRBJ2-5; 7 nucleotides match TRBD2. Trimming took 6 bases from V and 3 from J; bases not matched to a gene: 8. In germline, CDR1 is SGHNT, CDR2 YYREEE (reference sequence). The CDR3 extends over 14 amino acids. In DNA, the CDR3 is TGTGCCAGCACCACTGGGGGGGGAGAAGAGACCCAGTACTTC. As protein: CASTTGGGEETQYF.

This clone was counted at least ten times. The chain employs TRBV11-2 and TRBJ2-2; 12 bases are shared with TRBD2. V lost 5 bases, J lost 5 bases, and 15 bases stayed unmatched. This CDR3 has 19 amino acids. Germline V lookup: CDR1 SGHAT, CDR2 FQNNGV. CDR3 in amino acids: CASSASIASGRAWTGELFF. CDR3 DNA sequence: TGTGCCAGCAGCGCATCCATCGCTAGCGGGAGGGCGTGGACCGGGGAGCTGTTTTTT.

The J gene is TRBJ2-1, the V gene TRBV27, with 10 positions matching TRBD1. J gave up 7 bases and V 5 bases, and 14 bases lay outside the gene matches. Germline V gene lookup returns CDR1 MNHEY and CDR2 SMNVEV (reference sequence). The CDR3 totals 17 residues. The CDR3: CASSIRTGGFPGNEQFF. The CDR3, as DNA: TGTGCCAGCAGTATCCGGACAGGGGGTTTCCCGGGTAATGAGCAGTTCTTC.

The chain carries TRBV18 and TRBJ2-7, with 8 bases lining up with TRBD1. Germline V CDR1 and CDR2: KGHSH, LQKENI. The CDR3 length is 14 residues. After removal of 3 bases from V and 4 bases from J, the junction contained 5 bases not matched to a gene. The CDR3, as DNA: TGTGCCAGCTCACCGGACAGGGATGGTTACGAGCAGTACTTC. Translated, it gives CASSPDRDGYEQYF.

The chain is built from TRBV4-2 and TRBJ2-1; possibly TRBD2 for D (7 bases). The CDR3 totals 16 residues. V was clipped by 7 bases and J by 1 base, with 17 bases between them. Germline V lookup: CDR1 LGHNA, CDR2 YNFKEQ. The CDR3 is CASKGGEAESYNEQFF. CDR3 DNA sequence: TGTGCCAGCAAGGGGGGGGAAGCGGAGTCCTACAATGAGCAGTTCTTC.

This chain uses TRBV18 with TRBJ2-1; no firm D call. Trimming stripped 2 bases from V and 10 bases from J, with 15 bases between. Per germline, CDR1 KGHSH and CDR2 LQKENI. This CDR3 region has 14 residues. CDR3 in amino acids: CASSPGVGSDEQFF. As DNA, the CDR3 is TGTGCCAGCTCACCAGGCGTAGGGTCTGACGAGCAGTTCTTC.

CDR3 sequence: CASSSQWGQGAVQYF. The CDR3, as DNA: TGTGCCAGCAGTTCCCAATGGGGACAGGGGGCTGTGCAGTACTTC. The chain couples TRBV6-5 to TRBJ2-7; 12 bases line up with TRBD1. This CDR3 comprises 15 residues. The trim removed 4 bases at V and 9 bases at J, leaving 10 bases unmatched. Germline V lookup: CDR1 MNHEY, CDR2 SVGAGI.

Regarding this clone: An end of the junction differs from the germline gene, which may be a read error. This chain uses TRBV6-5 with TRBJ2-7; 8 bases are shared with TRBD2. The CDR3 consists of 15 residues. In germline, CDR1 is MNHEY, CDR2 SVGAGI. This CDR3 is CASSRPGLGSFEQYF. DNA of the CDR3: TGTGCCAGCAGTCGTCCGGGACTAGGTTCCTTCGAGCAGTACTTC.

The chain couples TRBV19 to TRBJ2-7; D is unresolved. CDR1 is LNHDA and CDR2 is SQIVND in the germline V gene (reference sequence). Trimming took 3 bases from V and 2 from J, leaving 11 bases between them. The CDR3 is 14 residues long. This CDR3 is CASSIGEGPYEQYF. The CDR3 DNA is TGTGCCAGTAGTATTGGGGAAGGACCCTACGAGCAGTACTTC.

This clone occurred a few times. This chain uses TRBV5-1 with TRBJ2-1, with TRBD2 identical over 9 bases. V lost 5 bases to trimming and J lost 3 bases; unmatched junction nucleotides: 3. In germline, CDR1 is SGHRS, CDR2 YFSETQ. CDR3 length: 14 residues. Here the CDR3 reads CASRAGGLYNEQFF. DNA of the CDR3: TGCGCCAGCAGGGCGGGAGGGCTCTACAATGAGCAGTTCTTC.

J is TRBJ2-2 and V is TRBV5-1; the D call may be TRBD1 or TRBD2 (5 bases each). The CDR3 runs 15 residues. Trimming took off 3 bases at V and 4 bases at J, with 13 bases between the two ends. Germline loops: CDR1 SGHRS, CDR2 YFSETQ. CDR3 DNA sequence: TGCGCCAGCAGCTCCGGGACGGCAGCCACCGGGGAGCTGTTTTTT. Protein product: CASSSGTAATGELFF.

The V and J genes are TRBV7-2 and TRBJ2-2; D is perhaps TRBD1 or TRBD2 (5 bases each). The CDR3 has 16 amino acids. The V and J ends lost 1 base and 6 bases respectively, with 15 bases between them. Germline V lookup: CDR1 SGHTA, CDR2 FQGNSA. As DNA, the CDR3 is TGTGCCAGCAGCTTAGAGGGGACGGGGTTAGCCGGGGAGCTGTTTTTT. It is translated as CASSLEGTGLAGELFF.

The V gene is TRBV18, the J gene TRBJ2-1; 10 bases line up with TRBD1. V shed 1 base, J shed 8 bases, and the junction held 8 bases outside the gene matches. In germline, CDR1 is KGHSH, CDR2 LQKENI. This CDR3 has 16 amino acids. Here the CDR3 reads CASSPLPGQGLDEQFF. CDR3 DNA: TGTGCCAGCTCACCACTCCCGGGACAGGGGTTAGATGAGCAGTTCTTC.

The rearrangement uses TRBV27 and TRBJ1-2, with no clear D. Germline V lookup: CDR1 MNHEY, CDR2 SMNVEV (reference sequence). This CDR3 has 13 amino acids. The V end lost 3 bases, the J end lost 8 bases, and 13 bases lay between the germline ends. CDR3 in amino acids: CASSFYRDRGYTF. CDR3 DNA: TGTGCCAGCAGTTTTTATCGGGATCGGGGCTACACCTTC.

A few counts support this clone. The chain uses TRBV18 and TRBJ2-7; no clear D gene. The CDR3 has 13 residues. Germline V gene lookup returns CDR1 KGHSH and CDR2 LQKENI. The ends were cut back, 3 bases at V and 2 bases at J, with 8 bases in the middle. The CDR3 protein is CASSPQPTYEQYF. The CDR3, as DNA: TGTGCCAGCTCACCCCAACCAACCTACGAGCAGTACTTC.

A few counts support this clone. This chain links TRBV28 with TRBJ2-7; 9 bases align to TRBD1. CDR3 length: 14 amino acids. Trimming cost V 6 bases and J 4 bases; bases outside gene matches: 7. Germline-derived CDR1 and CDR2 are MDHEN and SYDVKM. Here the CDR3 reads CASSVGDRAYEQYF. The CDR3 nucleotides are TGTGCCAGCAGCGTCGGGGACAGGGCATACGAGCAGTACTTC.

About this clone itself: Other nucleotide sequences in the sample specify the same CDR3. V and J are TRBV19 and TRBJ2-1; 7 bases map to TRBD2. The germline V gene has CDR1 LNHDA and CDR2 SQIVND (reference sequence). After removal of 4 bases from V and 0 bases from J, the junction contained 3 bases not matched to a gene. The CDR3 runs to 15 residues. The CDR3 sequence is CASSRRESSYNEQFF. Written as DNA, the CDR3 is TGTGCCAGTAGTAGGCGGGAGAGCTCCTACAATGAGCAGTTCTTC.